One sample yielded the 3 T cell receptor beta chains listed below, sequenced in a study of blood T cell repertoires in COVID-19. Measured with immunoSEQ multiplex PCR; TCRdb has only the in-frame clones, and not every one. The sample comprises tens of thousands of clones, 88% of which are singletons, and 9.1% rests with the top ten. The specimen was peripheral blood. The receptor source for this set is a human donor in a cohort sampled during active COVID-19.

The chain carries TRBV10-2 and TRBJ1-5; a possible D gene is TRBD1 (6 bases). CDR1 WSHSY and CDR2 SAAADI come from the germline V gene. The ends were cut back, 9 bases at V and 2 bases at J, with 11 bases in the middle. The CDR3 spans 13 residues. The CDR3 spells CASRNRGNQPQHF. CDR3 nucleotide sequence: TGCGCCAGTAGGAACAGGGGCAATCAGCCCCAGCATTTT.

This clone was detected only once. J is TRBJ2-1 and V is TRBV28; 12 bases are a match to TRBD2. V lost 5 bases and J lost 15; bases outside the gene matches: 11. The CDR3 extends over 14 amino acids. Germline lookup yields CDR1 MDHEN and CDR2 SYDVKM. Here the CDR3 DNA reads TGTGCCAGCAGTCCGGGGGCTAGCGGGAGGGCCCCGTTCTTC. It yields the protein CASSPGASGRAPFF. Complete variable domain (other parts from reference TRBV28 and TRBJ2-1): DVKVTQSSRYLVKRTGEKVFLECVQDMDHENMFWYRQDPGLGLRLIYFSYDVKMKEKGDIPEGYSVSREKKERFSLILESASTNQTSMYLCASSPGASGRAPFFGPGTRLTVL.

This clone was seen a single time. The chain uses TRBV5-5 and TRBJ2-2, with 11 bases matching TRBD2. CDR3 size: 16 residues. Trimming removed 2 bases from V and 7 bases from J; junction bases left unmatched: 7. Germline CDR1 is SGHKS and CDR2 is YYEKEE (reference sequence). In DNA form, the CDR3 reads TGTGCCAGCAGCTTTGGTAGCGGGAGGGCCGGCGGGGAGCTGTTTTTT. Its translation: CASSFGSGRAGGELFF. Full variable domain (outside the CDR3, taken from reference TRBV5-5 and TRBJ2-2): DAGVTQSPTHLIKTRGQQVTLRCSPISGHKSVSWYQQVLGQGPQFIFQYYEKEERGRGNFPDRFSARQFPNYSSELNVNALLLGDSALYLCASSFGSGRAGGELFFGEGSRLTVL.